These 22 T cell receptor beta chains share one sample of origin, sequenced in a study of glioma-infiltrating T cells. Using RNA template, CDR3s of TCR alpha and beta were amplified with iRepertoire arm-PCR. Via MiXCR, TCRdb re-called the multiplex PCR reads, giving one row per CDR3 protein. Here the sample spans about 130,000 distinct CDR3 sequences, 23% being singletons. Sequencing was performed on glioma tissue, nonneoplastic brain tissue, or PBMCs (not recorded which). These receptors were collected from a human donor with low-grade glioma or glioblastoma, undergoing nonglioma brain surgery, or in good health (not recorded which).

This clonotype was seen at least ten times. V and J are TRBV24-1 and TRBJ2-1; D unresolved. This CDR3 contains 17 residues. CDR1 KGHDR and CDR2 SFDVKD come from the germline V gene. Trimming took 3 bases from V and 12 from J, leaving 26 bases between them. CDR3 DNA sequence: TGTGCCACCAGTGATGCCCGCTCTGCGGAGTTCTTTAGTGGGCAGTTCTTC. As protein: CATSDARSAEFFSGQFF.

This clonotype was seen repeatedly, ten times or more. The chain has TRBV27 and TRBJ2-2, with D uncertain. Germline loops: CDR1 MNHEY, CDR2 SMNVEV (reference sequence). The CDR3 has 18 amino acids. V shed 2 bases and J shed 1 base, with 17 bases lying between them. The CDR3 reads CASSLRSPYLLNTGELFF. For the CDR3, the DNA is TGTGCCAGCAGTTTAAGGTCCCCGTACCTCCTGAACACCGGGGAGCTGTTTTTT.

Notes on this clonotype: The junction shows a germline mismatch at one end, possibly a read error. The V call is TRBV6-1, the J call TRBJ2-7; 7 bases align to TRBD1. The CDR3 sequence is 15 residues long. CDR1 is MNHNS, CDR2 SASEGT, per germline. The CDR3 sequence is CASRAGAGGNYGQYF. Here the CDR3 DNA reads TGTGCCAGCAGGGCCGGGGCAGGGGGAAACTACGGGCAGTACTTC.

This clonotype was recorded many times. The chain employs TRBV4-1 and TRBJ1-6, with no clear D. Germline V CDR1 and CDR2: MGHRA, YSYEKL. V was trimmed by 0 bases and J by 0 bases, leaving 9 bases between them. The CDR3 has 17 amino acids. The CDR3 nucleotides read TGCGCCAGCAGCCAAGAATCCCAAATCTCCTATAATTCACCCCTCCACTTT. It translates to CASSQESQISYNSPLHF.

This clonotype was recorded many times. This sequence joins TRBV20-1 and TRBJ1-1; tentative D call: TRBD1 (5 bases). The V gene lost 2 bases and the J gene lost 5 bases, with 12 bases spanning the gap. The CDR3 runs to 13 residues. CDR1 and CDR2 (germline): DFQATT, SNEGSKA (reference sequence). CDR3 sequence (DNA): TGCAGTGCTAGACAGGGATCGAGTACTGAAGCTTTCTTT. It encodes CSARQGSSTEAFF.

V and J are TRBV5-6 and TRBJ2-5; 9 bases fit TRBD1. The CDR3 spans 15 residues. Germline values: CDR1 SGHDT, CDR2 YYEEEE. V was pared by 2 bases and J by 6 bases, with 8 bases of the junction left unmatched. The DNA for the CDR3 is TGTGCCAGCAGCTTCCCCGGGACAGGGACACAGACCCAGTACTTC. Translating it yields CASSFPGTGTQTQYF.

This clonotype is labeled as large. This rearrangement joins TRBV20-1 to TRBJ2-7; 9 bases map to TRBD2. The CDR3 is 13 residues long. Germline CDR1 reads DFQATT; CDR2 reads SNEGSKA (reference sequence). The DNA for the CDR3 is TGCAGGGGACTAGCCCGAGGGTCCTACGAGCAGTACTTC. It codes for CRGLARGSYEQYF.

This CDR3 is CSVETGSGTEAFF. In nucleotides, the CDR3 is TGCAGCGTTGAAACAGGGTCAGGCACTGAAGCTTTCTTT. The chain links TRBV29-1 to TRBJ1-1; possible D gene TRBD1, 6 bases. This CDR3 is built from 13 residues. Trimming pared 2 bases from V and 4 bases from J, leaving 11 bases between. The germline V gene has CDR1 SQVTM and CDR2 ANQGSEA.

In this sample, this clonotype turned up many times. The chain carries TRBV6-6 and TRBJ1-1; D remains ambiguous. Looked up from germline, CDR1 is MNHNY and CDR2 is SVGAGI (reference sequence). V lost 0 bases and J lost 0, with 2 bases in between. This CDR3 contains 13 residues. Here the CDR3 DNA reads TGTGCCAGCAGTTACTCAGTGAACACTGAAGCTTTCTTT. Translation gives CASSYSVNTEAFF.

This clonotype was picked up a small number of times. Compared with germline, one end of the junction differs, possibly owing to a read error. The genes are TRBV2 and TRBJ2-1; TRBD2 aligns across 11 bases. The CDR3 runs to 15 residues. Germline assignment: CDR1 SNHLY and CDR2 FYNNEI. The CDR3 sequence: CASSEGGLAGGLALF. For the CDR3, the DNA is TGTGCCAGCTCCGAGGGGGGGCTAGCGGGAGGCCTGGCCCTCTTC.

This clonotype was seen ten or more times. This rearrangement joins TRBV4-2 to TRBJ1-2, with D uncertain. Germline V gene lookup returns CDR1 LGHNA and CDR2 YNFKEQ. Trimming took off 1 base at V and 2 bases at J, with 14 bases between the two ends. The CDR3 has 16 amino acids. The CDR3 here is CASSQGAGSTNYGYTF. In DNA form, the CDR3 reads TGTGCCAGCAGCCAAGGCGCGGGATCTACCAACTATGGCTACACCTTC.

This clonotype was seen a handful of times. The chain couples TRBV4-3 to TRBJ1-1; the match to TRBD1 covers 8 bases. J gave up 4 bases and V 1 base, and 5 bases lay outside the gene matches. Germline V gene sequence: CDR1 LGHNA, CDR2 YSLEER. The CDR3 runs to 15 residues. CDR3 residues: CASSQVKGTGTEAFF. For the CDR3, the DNA is TGCGCCAGCAGCCAAGTAAAGGGGACAGGCACTGAAGCTTTCTTT.

This clonotype was seen only a few times. The chain is built from TRBV12-3 or TRBV12-4 and TRBJ1-2; possibly TRBD1 for D (5 bases). CDR3 length equals 13 residues. Trimming stripped 3 bases from V and 3 bases from J, with 8 bases between. In nucleotides, the CDR3 is TGTGCCAGCAGTTTGGGGCAGTACTATGGCTACACCTTC. It encodes CASSLGQYYGYTF.

This clonotype was counted at least ten times. The V call is TRBV20-1, the J call TRBJ2-4; 7 bases align to TRBD1. The germline CDR1 and CDR2 sequences are DFQATT and SNEGSKA (reference sequence). V shed 4 bases and J 3 bases; nucleotides not matched to a gene: 3. This CDR3 region has 13 residues. The CDR3 loop is CSAKPGGKNIQYF. The CDR3 bases are TGCAGTGCTAAACCAGGGGGCAAAAACATTCAGTACTTC.

This clonotype was seen ten or more times. The chain combines TRBV5-4 with TRBJ2-3, with D possibly being TRBD2 (6 bases). This CDR3 region has 13 residues. Per germline, CDR1 SGHNT and CDR2 YYREEE (reference sequence). V dropped 7 bases and J dropped 2 bases, with 11 bases sitting between them. The CDR3, as DNA: TGTGCCAGCCGTAGCGGCCTCACAGATACGCAGTATTTT. This sequence encodes CASRSGLTDTQYF.

In its sample, this clonotype was seen many times. The CDR3 DNA sequence: TGTGCCACCAGCAAGCGCTCGGCGGGAGGGCCAACAGATACGCAGTATTTT. It is translated as CATSKRSAGGPTDTQYF. This sequence joins TRBV15 and TRBJ2-3; TRBD2 aligns across 9 bases. Germline V gene lookup returns CDR1 LNHNV and CDR2 YYDKDF (reference sequence). J was trimmed by 3 bases and V by 4 bases; bases with no gene match: 11. This CDR3 comprises 17 residues.

Points on this clonotype: A much bigger clone sits one base away, suggesting this may be a read error. This chain connects TRBV7-2 to TRBJ2-1; D gene ambiguous. Germline values: CDR1 SGHTA, CDR2 FQGNSA. The CDR3 extends over 13 amino acids. CDR3 residues: CAGSFSAGNEQFF. The CDR3, as DNA: TGTGCCGGCAGCTTTTCGGCCGGGAATGAGCAGTTCTTC.

The chain links TRBV12-3 or TRBV12-4 to TRBJ1-5; D perhaps matches TRBD1 (6 bases). V was cut by 5 bases and J by 0 bases, with 23 bases left in between. The CDR3 has 19 residues. CDR3 DNA: TGTGCCAGCAGTCAGCTACGGGACATAGATACAAATAGCAATCAGCCCCAGCATTTT. This codes for CASSQLRDIDTNSNQPQHF.

V is TRBV19 and J is TRBJ1-5; no clear D. Germline lookup yields CDR1 LNHDA and CDR2 SQIVND (reference sequence). This CDR3 is 13 amino acids long. V gave up 6 bases and J gave up 2 bases, with 8 bases separating them. CDR3 amino acids: CASSYKGNQPQHF. The CDR3 DNA reads as TGTGCCAGTAGCTACAAGGGCAATCAGCCCCAGCATTTT.

This clonotype has ten or more counts. This sequence joins TRBV28 and TRBJ2-7; D possibly matches TRBD1 or TRBD2 (5 bases each). The CDR3 has 15 amino acids. The V end was cut by 4 bases, the J end by 6 bases, with 19 bases between. The germline gives CDR1 MDHEN, CDR2 SYDVKM. DNA of the CDR3: TGTGCCAGCAGTTCCCCTGGACTGGGTACAGGCGAGCAGTACTTC. This gives the protein CASSSPGLGTGEQYF.

Regarding this clonotype: A read error is possible here, since a much larger clone lies one base away. The chain has TRBV4-1 and TRBJ2-7; 9 bases map to TRBD1. This CDR3 spans 15 amino acids. The germline V gene encodes CDR1 MGHRA and CDR2 YSYEKL. DNA for the CDR3: TGCTCCAGCAGCCAAGTCATCGGGACAGGGTCCGAGCAGTACTTC. Protein: CSSSQVIGTGSEQYF.

At least ten counts were recorded for this clonotype. V gene TRBV6-1 combines with J gene TRBJ2-7; D may be TRBD1 or TRBD2 (5 bases each). Per germline, CDR1 MNHNS and CDR2 SASEGT. Between the trimmed V and J ends, which lost 6 bases and 4 bases, there was a span of 13 bases. The length of the CDR3 is 13 residues. The DNA for the CDR3 is TGTGCCAGCAGGGAACCGGGACGGTACGAGCAGTACTTC. Amino acids: CASREPGRYEQYF.